This T cell receptor beta chain was documented in a study of OX40 agonist ivuxolimab in advanced cancers. In the study overall: Dose-escalation cases comprised hepatocellular carcinoma, melanoma, renal cell or head and neck cancer. Study-level points and caveats: Antigens targeted by the expanded peripheral T cells were not determined. Certain nonresponding patients likewise had low normalized T-cell clonal expansion.

This CDR3 spans 13 amino acids. With 6 bases clipped from V and 2 bases from J, the junction kept 4 bases outside the gene matches. Germline V gene lookup returns CDR1 SGDLS and CDR2 YYNGEE. Repertoires were generated with immunoSEQ multiplex PCR, while TCRdb's copy carries only in-frame clones and drops some. This sample carries some 45,000 clones, roughly nine tenths of them seen once, and the ten largest clones take approximately 16%. Turning to this clone: Its antigen is currently unknown.

V usage is TRBV9 and J usage is TRBJ2-7; 8 positions agree with TRBD2. Here the sequenced sample was CD4+ or CD8+ T cells sorted from blood, taken in a trial of the OX40 agonist ivuxolimab. The TCR sequence derives from an adult with an advanced solid tumor such as melanoma, head and neck, liver or kidney cancer. The CDR3 is CASTRGGPYEQYF. The DNA for the CDR3 is TGTGCCAGCACCCGGGGGGGCCCCTACGAGCAGTACTTC.